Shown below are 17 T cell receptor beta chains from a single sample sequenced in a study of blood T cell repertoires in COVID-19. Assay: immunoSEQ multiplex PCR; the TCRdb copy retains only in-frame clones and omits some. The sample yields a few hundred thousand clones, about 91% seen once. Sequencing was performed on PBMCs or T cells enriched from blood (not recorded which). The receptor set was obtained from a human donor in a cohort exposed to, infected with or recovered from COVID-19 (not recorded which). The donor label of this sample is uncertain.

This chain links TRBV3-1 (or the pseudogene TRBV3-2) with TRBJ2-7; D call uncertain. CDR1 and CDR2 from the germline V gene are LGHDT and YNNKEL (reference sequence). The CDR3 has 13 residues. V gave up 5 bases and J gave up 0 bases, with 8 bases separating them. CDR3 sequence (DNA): TGTGCCAGCAGCTCCAGTCTCTCCTACGAGCAGTACTTC. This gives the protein CASSSSLSYEQYF.

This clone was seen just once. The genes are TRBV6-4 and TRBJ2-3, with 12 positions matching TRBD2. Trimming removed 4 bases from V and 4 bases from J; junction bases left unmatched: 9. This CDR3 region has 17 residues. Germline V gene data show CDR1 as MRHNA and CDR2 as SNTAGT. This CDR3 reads CASSGSASGGAADTQYF. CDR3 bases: TGTGCCAGCAGTGGGTCGGCTAGCGGGGGGGCCGCAGATACGCAGTATTTT.

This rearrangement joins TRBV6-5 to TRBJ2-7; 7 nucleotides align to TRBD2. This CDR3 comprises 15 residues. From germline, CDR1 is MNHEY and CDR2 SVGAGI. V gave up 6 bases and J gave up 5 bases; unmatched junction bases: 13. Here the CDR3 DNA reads TGTGCCAGCAGCGCTCCATCCGGGGGGTATCACGAGCAGTACTTC. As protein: CASSAPSGGYHEQYF.

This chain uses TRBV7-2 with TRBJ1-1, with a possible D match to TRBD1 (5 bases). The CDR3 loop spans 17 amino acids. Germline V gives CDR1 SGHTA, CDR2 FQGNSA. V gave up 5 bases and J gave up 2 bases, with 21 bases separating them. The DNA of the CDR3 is TGTGCCAGCAGCCCAAGCGGGCAGGGAGGAGGAAACACTGAAGCTTTCTTT. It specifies CASSPSGQGGGNTEAFF.

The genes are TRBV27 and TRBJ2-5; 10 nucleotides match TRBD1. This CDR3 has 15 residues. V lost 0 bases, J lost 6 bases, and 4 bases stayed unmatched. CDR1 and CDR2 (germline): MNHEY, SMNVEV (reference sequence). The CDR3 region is CASSLSGQGWQTQYF. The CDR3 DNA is TGTGCCAGCAGTTTATCGGGACAGGGGTGGCAGACCCAGTACTTC.

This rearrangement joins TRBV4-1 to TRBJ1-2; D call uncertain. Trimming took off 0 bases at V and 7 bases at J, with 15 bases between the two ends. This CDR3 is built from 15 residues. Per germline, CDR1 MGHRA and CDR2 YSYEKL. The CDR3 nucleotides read TGCGCCAGCAGCCAAGAACCGAGGCCACGTCCTGGCTACACCTTC. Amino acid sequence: CASSQEPRPRPGYTF.

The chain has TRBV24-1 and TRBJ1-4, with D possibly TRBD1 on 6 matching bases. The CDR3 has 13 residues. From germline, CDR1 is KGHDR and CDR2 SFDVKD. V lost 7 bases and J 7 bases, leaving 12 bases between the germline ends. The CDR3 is CATRRGAGEKLFF. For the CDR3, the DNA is TGTGCCACCAGGCGGGGGGCGGGTGAAAAACTGTTTTTT.

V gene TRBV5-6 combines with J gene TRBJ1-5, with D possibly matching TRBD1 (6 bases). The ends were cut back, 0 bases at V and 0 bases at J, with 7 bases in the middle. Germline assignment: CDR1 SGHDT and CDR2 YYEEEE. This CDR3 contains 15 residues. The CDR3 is CASSLGGLSNQPQHF. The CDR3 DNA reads TGTGCCAGCAGCTTGGGGGGGCTTAGCAATCAGCCCCAGCATTTT.

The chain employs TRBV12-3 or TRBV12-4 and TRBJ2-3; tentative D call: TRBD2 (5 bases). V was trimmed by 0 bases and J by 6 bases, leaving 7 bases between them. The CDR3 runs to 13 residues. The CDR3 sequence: CASSLAIADTQYF. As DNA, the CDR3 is TGTGCCAGCAGTTTAGCCATAGCGGATACGCAGTATTTT.

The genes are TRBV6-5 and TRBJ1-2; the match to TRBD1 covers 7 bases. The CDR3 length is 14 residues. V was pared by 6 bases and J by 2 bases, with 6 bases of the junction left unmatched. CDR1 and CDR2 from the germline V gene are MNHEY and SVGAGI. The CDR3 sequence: CASRSRDRNYGYTF. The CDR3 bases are TGTGCCAGCAGATCCCGGGACAGAAACTATGGCTACACCTTC.

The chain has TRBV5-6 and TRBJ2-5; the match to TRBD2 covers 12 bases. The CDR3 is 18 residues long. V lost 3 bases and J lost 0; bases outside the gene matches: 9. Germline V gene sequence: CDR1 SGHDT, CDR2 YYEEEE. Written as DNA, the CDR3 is TGTGCCAGCAGCTCGCTAGATCTAGCGGGGGGGTACCAAGAGACCCAGTACTTC. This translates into CASSSLDLAGGYQETQYF.

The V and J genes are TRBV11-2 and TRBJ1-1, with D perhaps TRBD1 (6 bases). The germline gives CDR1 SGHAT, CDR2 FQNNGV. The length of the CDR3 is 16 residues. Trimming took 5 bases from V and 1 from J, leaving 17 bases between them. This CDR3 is CASSHISGQKNTEAFF. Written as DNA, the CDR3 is TGTGCCAGCAGCCATATCTCGGGACAAAAGAACACTGAAGCTTTCTTT.

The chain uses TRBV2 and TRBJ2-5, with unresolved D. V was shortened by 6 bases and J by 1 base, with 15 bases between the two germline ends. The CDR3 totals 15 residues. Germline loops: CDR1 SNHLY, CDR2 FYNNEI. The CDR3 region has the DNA TGTGCCAGCAGGAAAGCGCAACTAACCCAAGAGACCCAGTACTTC. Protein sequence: CASRKAQLTQETQYF.

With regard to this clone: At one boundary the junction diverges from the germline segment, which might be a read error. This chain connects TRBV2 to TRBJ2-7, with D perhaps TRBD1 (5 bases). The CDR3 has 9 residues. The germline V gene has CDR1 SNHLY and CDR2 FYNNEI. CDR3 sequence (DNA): TGTGCCAGCAGTCCCAGGGATAACTTC. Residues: CASSPRDNF.

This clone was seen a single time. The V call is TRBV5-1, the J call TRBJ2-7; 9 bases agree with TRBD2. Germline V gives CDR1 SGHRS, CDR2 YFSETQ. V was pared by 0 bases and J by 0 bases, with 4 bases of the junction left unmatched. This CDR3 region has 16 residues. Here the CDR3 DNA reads TGCGCCAGCAGCTTGGAGGCTAGCGGGGTCTCCTACGAGCAGTACTTC. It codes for CASSLEASGVSYEQYF.

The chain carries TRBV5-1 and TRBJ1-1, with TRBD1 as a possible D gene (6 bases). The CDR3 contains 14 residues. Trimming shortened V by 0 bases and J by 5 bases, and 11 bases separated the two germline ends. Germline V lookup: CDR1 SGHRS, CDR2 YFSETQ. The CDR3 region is CASSLGDTTTEAFF. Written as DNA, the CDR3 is TGCGCCAGCAGCTTGGGGGACACTACGACTGAAGCTTTCTTT.

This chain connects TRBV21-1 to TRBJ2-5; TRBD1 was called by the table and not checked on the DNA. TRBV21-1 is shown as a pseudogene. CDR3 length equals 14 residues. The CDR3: CASSGTGGKETQYF. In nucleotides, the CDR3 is TGTGCCAGCAGCGGGACAGGGGGGAAAGAGACCCAGTACTTC.